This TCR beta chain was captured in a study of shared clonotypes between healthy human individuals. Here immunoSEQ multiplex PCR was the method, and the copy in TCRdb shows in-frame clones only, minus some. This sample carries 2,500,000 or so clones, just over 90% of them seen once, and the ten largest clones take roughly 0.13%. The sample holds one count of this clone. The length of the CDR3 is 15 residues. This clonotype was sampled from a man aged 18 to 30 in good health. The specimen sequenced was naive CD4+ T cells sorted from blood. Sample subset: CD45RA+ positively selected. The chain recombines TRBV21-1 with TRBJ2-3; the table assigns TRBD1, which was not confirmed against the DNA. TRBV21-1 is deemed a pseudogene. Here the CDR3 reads CASSKEAQGTDTQYF. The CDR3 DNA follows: TGTGCCAGCAGCAAAGAGGCACAGGGCACAGATACGCAGTATTTT.